The clone carrying this T cell receptor beta chain was seen a few times. Antigen: not known. Each TCR beta library was made by quantitative 5'-RACE that incorporated molecular barcodes. TCRdb ran MiXCR on the 5' RACE reads and lists one entry per CDR3 protein. The table has almost 400,000 distinct CDR3 sequences, 20% to 25% seen once. Germline-derived CDR1 and CDR2 are MGHRA and YSYEKL. V gave up 4 bases and J gave up 1 base, with 23 bases separating them. The CDR3 length is 20 residues. This sample is drawn from a study of CD8 T cells in ankylosing spondylitis. General observations from the study: CD8+ by phenotype, disease-linked clones were relatively rare in peripheral blood. Characteristic of ankylosing spondylitis blood, it appeared, was a TCR beta motif comprising roughly eight highly homologous variants. Matched synovial fluid from ankylosing spondylitis patients was reported to be enriched for disease-linked clones.

The source of this sequence is a male donor with ankylosing spondylitis. The sequenced material came from blood, either unsorted or a sorted T cell fraction (not recorded which). The rearrangement joins TRBV4-1 to TRBJ2-6; the D gene is possibly TRBD2 (5 bases). In DNA form, the CDR3 reads TGCGCCAGCAGCCTAAGGAGGCTGGTGGAACCTCCATCTGGGGCCAACGTCCTGACTTTC. This translates into CASSLRRLVEPPSGANVLTF.